This T cell receptor (beta chain) was obtained from a study of Ad26.COV2.S vaccination and SARS-CoV-2 variants. Study overall: Ad26.COV2.S shots went into the muscle once or twice, 56 days apart.

Treatment in this sample: around 19 received Ad26.COV2.S at low or high dose, single or two shots; about 5 received placebo; per-sample allocation not given. Sampling was done on day 63 after the first vaccine or placebo injection. Study results and caveats: Participants given vaccine showed non-spike TCR breadth similar to that of placebo recipients.

V gave up 6 bases and J gave up 7 bases; unmatched junction bases: 5. This CDR3 is 14 amino acids long. Looked up from germline, CDR1 is KGHDR and CDR2 is SFDVKD. Only in-frame clones appear in the TCRdb table, and some are missing; sequencing was by immunoSEQ multiplex PCR. The repertoire holds under 550,000 clones, with roughly 90% as singletons. About this clone itself: Its antigen is not known.

The sequence was collected from a person aged 18-60 years who received the Ad26.COV2.S COVID-19 vaccine or a placebo. The specimen was peripheral blood, collected in a trial of Ad26.COV2.S vaccine versus placebo. The genes are TRBV24-1 and TRBJ1-2, with 12 bases aligning to TRBD1. The CDR3 sequence: CATSPGTGGSGYTF. In DNA, the CDR3 is TGTGCCACCAGTCCCGGGACAGGGGGCTCTGGCTACACCTTC.